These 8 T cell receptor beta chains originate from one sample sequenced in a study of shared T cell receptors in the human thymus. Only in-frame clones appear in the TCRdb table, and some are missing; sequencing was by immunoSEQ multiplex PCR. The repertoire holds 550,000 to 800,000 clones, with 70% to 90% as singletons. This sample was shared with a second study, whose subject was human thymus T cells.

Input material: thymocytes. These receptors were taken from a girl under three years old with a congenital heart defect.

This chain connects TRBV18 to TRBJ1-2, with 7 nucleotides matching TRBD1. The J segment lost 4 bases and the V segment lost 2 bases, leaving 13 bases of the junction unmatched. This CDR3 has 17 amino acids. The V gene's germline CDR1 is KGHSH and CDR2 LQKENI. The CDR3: CASSPKSGQLSGYGYTF. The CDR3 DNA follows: TGTGCCAGCTCACCAAAGTCGGGACAGCTCTCAGGCTATGGCTACACCTTC.

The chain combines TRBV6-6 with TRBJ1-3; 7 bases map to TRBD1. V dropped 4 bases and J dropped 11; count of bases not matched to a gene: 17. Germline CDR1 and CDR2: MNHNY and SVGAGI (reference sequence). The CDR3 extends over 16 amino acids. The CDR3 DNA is TGTGCCAGCAGTTGTCACAGCCGACAGGGTTTAATCTCCATATATTTT. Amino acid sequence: CASSCHSRQGLISIYF.

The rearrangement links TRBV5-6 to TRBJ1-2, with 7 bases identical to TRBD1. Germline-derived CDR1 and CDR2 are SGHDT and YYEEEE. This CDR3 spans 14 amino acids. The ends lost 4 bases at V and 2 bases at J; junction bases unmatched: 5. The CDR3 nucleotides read TGTGCCAGCAGCCTCGCGACAGGGAACTATGGCTACACCTTC. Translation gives CASSLATGNYGYTF.

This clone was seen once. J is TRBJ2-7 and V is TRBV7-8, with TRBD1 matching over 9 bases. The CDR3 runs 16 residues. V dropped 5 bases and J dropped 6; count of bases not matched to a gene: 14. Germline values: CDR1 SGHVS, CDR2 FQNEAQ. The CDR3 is CASSLLTGGYLGEQYF. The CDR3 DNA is TGTGCCAGCAGCCTCCTGACAGGGGGGTATTTGGGCGAGCAGTACTTC.

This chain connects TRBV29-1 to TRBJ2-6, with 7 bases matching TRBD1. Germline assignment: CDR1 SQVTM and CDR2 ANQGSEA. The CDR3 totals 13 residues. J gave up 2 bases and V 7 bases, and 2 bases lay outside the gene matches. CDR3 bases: TGCAGCGCACAGGGGCCTGGGGCCAACGTCCTGACTTTC. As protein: CSAQGPGANVLTF.

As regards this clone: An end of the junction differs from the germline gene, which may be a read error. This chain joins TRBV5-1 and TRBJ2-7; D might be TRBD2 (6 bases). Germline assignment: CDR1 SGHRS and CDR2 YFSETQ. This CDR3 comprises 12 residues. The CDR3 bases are TGCGCCAGCAGCTCCGAGGAGGGCCCCGGTTCTTTC. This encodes CASSSEEGPGSF.

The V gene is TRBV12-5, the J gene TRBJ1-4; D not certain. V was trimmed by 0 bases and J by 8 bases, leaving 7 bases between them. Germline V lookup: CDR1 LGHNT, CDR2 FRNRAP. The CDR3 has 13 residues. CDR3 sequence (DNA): TGTGCTAGTGGTTTGGTACCCGAGGAAAAACTGTTTTTT. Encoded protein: CASGLVPEEKLFF.

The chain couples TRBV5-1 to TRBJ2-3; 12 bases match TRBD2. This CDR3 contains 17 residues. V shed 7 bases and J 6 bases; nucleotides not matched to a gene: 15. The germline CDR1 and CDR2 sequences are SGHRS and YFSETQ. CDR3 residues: CASRDQRTSGTSDTQYF. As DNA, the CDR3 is TGCGCCAGCCGGGACCAAAGGACTAGCGGGACTTCCGATACGCAGTATTTT.